Following are 30 T cell receptor beta chains from one sample sequenced in a study of response to subunit inactivated influenza vaccine. TCRdb analysed the RT-PCR reads with MiXCR anew, one entry per CDR3 protein. The sample shows about 620,000 distinct CDR3 sequences, approximately 10% of them seen only once. The same data also went into a second study, on T cells expressing NK-cell markers. According to that study: For TCR beta, cDNA was produced by 5'RACE template switching with UMIs.

The sample was PBMCs from blood, taken on the day of vaccination. These receptors all come from a man aged 50 or older who received an inactivated influenza vaccine.

The sample holds a few counts of this clonotype. The V and J genes are TRBV15 and TRBJ2-5; 13 nucleotides align to TRBD2. CDR1 is LNHNV and CDR2 is YYDKDF in the germline V gene (reference sequence). The CDR3 length is 14 residues. The junction had 5 bases not matched to a gene; V was cut back by 9 bases and J by 4 bases. CDR3 in DNA: TGTGCCACAAGGACTAGCGGGGGAACAGAGACCCAGTACTTC. This codes for CATRTSGGTETQYF.

This clonotype came up a few times. The chain uses TRBV29-1 and TRBJ1-5; 8 bases line up with TRBD1. In germline, CDR1 is SQVTM, CDR2 ANQGSEA. The CDR3 sequence is 11 residues long. Germline trimming cut 4 bases from V and 12 bases from J; bases unmatched to any gene: 5. In DNA, the CDR3 is TGCAGCGTTGTCTCTACAGGGGGCCAGCATTTT. Translating gives CSVVSTGGQHF.

CDR3 sequence (DNA): TGTGCCAGCAGCCCCTGGATTTTACCAGATACGCAGTATTTT. This sequence encodes CASSPWILPDTQYF. This chain connects TRBV5-6 to TRBJ2-3, with D unresolved. Germline CDR1 is SGHDT and CDR2 is YYEEEE. The CDR3 runs to 14 residues. V lost 4 bases and J lost 4, with 13 bases in between.

This clonotype was observed a few times. V and J are TRBV9 and TRBJ2-2, with 7 bases that match TRBD2. Germline assignment: CDR1 SGDLS and CDR2 YYNGEE. Trimming removed 0 bases from V and 7 bases from J; junction bases left unmatched: 12. The CDR3 is 17 residues long. CDR3 amino acids: CASSVAFLGGSYGELFF. The DNA for the CDR3 is TGTGCCAGCAGCGTAGCATTTTTGGGCGGGAGTTACGGGGAGCTGTTTTTT.

The chain uses TRBV4-1 and TRBJ2-5; D gene unclear. This CDR3 is 13 amino acids long. Germline V CDR1 and CDR2: MGHRA, YSYEKL. V dropped 2 bases and J dropped 4 bases, with 8 bases sitting between them. Here the CDR3 DNA reads TGCGCCAGCAGCCAAACCGCCATAGAGACCCAGTACTTC. Amino acid sequence: CASSQTAIETQYF.

In the case of this clonotype: This may stem from a read error, because a much larger clone lies one nucleotide away. This chain connects TRBV28 to TRBJ2-7, with TRBD1 matching 11 bases. Trimming took 5 bases from V and 2 from J; bases not matched to a gene: 5. The CDR3 has 15 amino acids. CDR1 and CDR2 (germline): MDHEN, SYDVKM. The CDR3 DNA follows: TGTGCCAGCAGTAAACCGGGACAGGGGGCCTACGAGCAGTACTTC. Its protein product is CASSKPGQGAYEQYF.

The chain links TRBV10-3 to TRBJ1-5; possibly TRBD1 for D (5 bases). This CDR3 comprises 13 residues. Trimming removed 2 bases from V and 5 bases from J, with 7 bases in between. Germline V gene sequence: CDR1 ENHRY, CDR2 SYGVKD. CDR3 sequence: CAISERDHQPQHF. The CDR3 nucleotides read TGTGCCATCAGTGAGAGGGACCATCAGCCCCAGCATTTT.

The V gene is TRBV19, the J gene TRBJ2-5; no clear D. V was shortened by 2 bases and J by 4 bases, with 14 bases between the two germline ends. The CDR3 extends over 15 amino acids. The germline CDR1 and CDR2 sequences are LNHDA and SQIVND (reference sequence). CDR3 coding DNA: TGTGCCAGTAGTATAACCCTGGCAGGTGGAGAGACCCAGTACTTC. It is translated as CASSITLAGGETQYF.

The sample holds many counts of this clonotype. The rearrangement uses TRBV7-2 and TRBJ2-1, with 14 nucleotides matching TRBD2. Germline CDR1 is SGHTA and CDR2 is FQGNSA. The CDR3 spans 17 residues. Trimming at V came to 4 bases and at J to 8 bases, leaving 10 bases not matched to a gene. In DNA form, the CDR3 reads TGTGCCAGCAGCTCACCGGGACTAGCGGGGGACATGGATGAGCAGTTCTTC. This codes for CASSSPGLAGDMDEQFF. Supplemented by reference TRBV7-2 and TRBJ2-1, the full variable domain reads GAGVSQSPSNKVTEKGKDVELRCDPISGHTALYWYRQSLGQGLEFLIYFQGNSAPDKSGLPSDRFSAERTGGSVSTLTIQRTQQEDSAVYLCASSSPGLAGDMDEQFFGPGTRLTVL.

This clonotype showed up just a few times. The rearrangement uses TRBV7-9 and TRBJ1-6; 7 nucleotides align to TRBD1. Trimming took 9 bases from V and 14 from J; bases not matched to a gene: 7. Germline loops: CDR1 SEHNR, CDR2 FQNEAQ (reference sequence). This CDR3 contains 11 residues. The CDR3: CASGTDDTLHF. CDR3 DNA sequence: TGTGCCAGTGGGACAGACGACACCCTCCACTTT.

For this clonotype: At one end the junction does not follow the germline gene, possibly because of a read error. The gene calls are TRBV5-6 and TRBJ2-1; D is tentatively TRBD1 or TRBD2 (5 bases each). Germline V gene lookup returns CDR1 SGHDT and CDR2 YYEEEE. The length of the CDR3 is 15 residues. The CDR3 coding sequence is TGTGTCAGCACCTCGGCAAGGGTGGGACGTATCGAGCAGTTCTTC. Translation gives CVSTSARVGRIEQFF.

This clonotype was seen only a few times. V is TRBV20-1 and J is TRBJ1-2; TRBD1 agrees at 7 bases. The length of the CDR3 is 12 residues. The V segment lost 2 bases and the J segment 8 bases; nucleotides outside the gene matches: 5. The V gene's germline CDR1 is DFQATT and CDR2 SNEGSKA (reference sequence). The CDR3 DNA is TGCAGTGCTAGAACAGGGGCTTGGGGCTACACCTTC. It specifies CSARTGAWGYTF.

The chain employs TRBV27 and TRBJ2-7, with TRBD2 as a possible D gene (6 bases). Germline lookup yields CDR1 MNHEY and CDR2 SMNVEV (reference sequence). CDR3 length equals 16 residues. V lost 2 bases to trimming and J lost 1 base, with 15 bases between them. The CDR3 sequence: CASSLDGGGWSYEQYF. The CDR3 nucleotides are TGTGCCAGCAGTTTAGACGGGGGAGGATGGTCCTACGAGCAGTACTTC.

There are many counts of this clonotype. V gene TRBV12-3 or TRBV12-4 combines with J gene TRBJ2-3, with 11 bases identical to TRBD2. V shed 6 bases and J 2 bases; nucleotides not matched to a gene: 4. This CDR3 has 15 amino acids. This CDR3 reads CASSLAGGNTDTQYF. For the CDR3, the DNA is TGTGCCAGCAGCCTAGCGGGGGGAAACACAGATACGCAGTATTTT.

The rearrangement links TRBV30 to TRBJ2-5; 7 bases line up with TRBD2. CDR3 length: 16 residues. V was clipped by 0 bases and J by 2 bases; unmatched bases: 9. Per the germline V gene, CDR1 is GTSNPN and CDR2 is SVGIG (reference sequence). The CDR3 DNA is TGTGCCTGGAGTGTATCGTCTAGCGGCCTGCAAGAGACCCAGTACTTC. Residues: CAWSVSSSGLQETQYF.

The rearrangement joins TRBV5-1 to TRBJ2-5; TRBD1 matches 8 bases. CDR1 SGHRS and CDR2 YFSETQ come from the germline V gene. The CDR3 is 13 amino acids. V dropped 3 bases and J dropped 5; count of bases not matched to a gene: 3. Here the CDR3 DNA reads TGCGCCAGCAGCTGGACAGGGCTTGAGACCCAGTACTTC. Translation gives CASSWTGLETQYF.

J is TRBJ2-7 and V is TRBV25-1; no reliable D call. Gene TRBJ2-5 matches the end of the DNA better, so the J call may be wrong. CDR1 and CDR2 from the germline V gene are MGHDK and SYGVNS. CDR3 length equals 9 residues. The CDR3 loop is CASHPTQYF. The CDR3 DNA is TGTGCCAGCCACCCGACCCAGTACTTC.

The sample holds a few counts of this clonotype. The V gene is TRBV9, the J gene TRBJ1-1; maybe TRBD1 (5 bases). The CDR3 runs to 15 residues. Germline V gives CDR1 SGDLS, CDR2 YYNGEE. Trimming pared 0 bases from V and 3 bases from J, leaving 12 bases between. In DNA, the CDR3 is TGTGCCAGCAGCGTAGAAGACAGTGGCCACACTGAAGCTTTCTTT. This sequence encodes CASSVEDSGHTEAFF.

There are many counts of this clonotype. The gene calls are TRBV15 and TRBJ2-2; D is undetermined. This CDR3 is 13 amino acids long. V shed 8 bases and J shed 3 bases, with 10 bases lying between them. CDR1 and CDR2 from the germline V gene are LNHNV and YYDKDF (reference sequence). CDR3 protein: CATGSVYTGELFF. The CDR3 region has the DNA TGTGCCACCGGTTCCGTGTACACCGGGGAGCTGTTTTTT.

The chain couples TRBV4-3 to TRBJ2-3, with D possibly matching TRBD2 (6 bases). The CDR3 contains 16 residues. CDR1 is LGHNA and CDR2 is YSLEER in the germline V gene. The V gene lost 0 bases and the J gene lost 5 bases, with 15 bases spanning the gap. CDR3 DNA sequence: TGCGCCAGCAGCCAAGATCGTGGCGGGGTCGTAGATACGCAGTATTTT. Translation gives CASSQDRGGVVDTQYF.

This clonotype was picked up a small number of times. The chain uses TRBV2 and TRBJ1-1; unclear D gene. The CDR3 has 11 residues. Per germline, CDR1 SNHLY and CDR2 FYNNEI. The V end was cut by 6 bases, the J end by 6 bases, with 8 bases between. Here the CDR3 DNA reads TGTGCCAGCAGGAGTTTCGCTGAAGCTTTCTTT. This sequence encodes CASRSFAEAFF.

This clonotype showed up just a few times. V and J are TRBV7-9 and TRBJ2-1; 8 bases are shared with TRBD2. The V segment lost 5 bases and the J segment 3 bases; nucleotides outside the gene matches: 9. The CDR3 has 16 amino acids. The germline gives CDR1 SEHNR, CDR2 FQNEAQ (reference sequence). The CDR3 is CASSLIAGPLYNEQFF. The CDR3 DNA reads as TGTGCCAGCAGCCTTATAGCGGGACCCCTCTACAATGAGCAGTTCTTC. Filled out from reference TRBV7-9 and TRBJ2-1, the complete variable domain reads DTGVSQNPRHKITKRGQNVTFRCDPISEHNRLYWYRQTLGQGPEFLTYFQNEAQLEKSRLLSDRFSAERPKGSFSTLEIQRTEQGDSAMYLCASSLIAGPLYNEQFFGPGTRLTVL.

This clonotype was seen many times. The gene calls are TRBV29-1 and TRBJ2-1; 11 bases fit TRBD2. CDR3 size: 15 residues. V lost 5 bases to trimming and J lost 3 bases; unmatched junction nucleotides: 6. Germline V gene lookup returns CDR1 SQVTM and CDR2 ANQGSEA. The CDR3 DNA sequence: TGCAGCGTTACTCCGGGACTAGCGGACTACAATGAGCAGTTCTTC. The encoded protein is CSVTPGLADYNEQFF.

This chain connects TRBV11-3 to TRBJ2-1; maybe TRBD2 (6 bases). The CDR3 runs to 13 residues. With 4 bases removed from V and 8 bases from J, the gap between germline ends came to 12 bases. Germline V gene sequence: CDR1 SGHNT, CDR2 YENEEA. DNA for the CDR3: TGTGCCAGCAGCTCCATCAGCGGGCATGAGCAGTTCTTC. Encoded protein: CASSSISGHEQFF.

This chain joins TRBV20-1 and TRBJ1-5; TRBD1 might be the D (5 bases). V shed 4 bases and J shed 5 bases, with 12 bases lying between them. The CDR3 runs to 13 residues. CDR1 is DFQATT, CDR2 SNEGSKA, per germline (reference sequence). CDR3 protein: CSATARAYQPQHF. In DNA form, the CDR3 reads TGCAGTGCTACTGCCAGGGCTTATCAGCCCCAGCATTTT.

This clonotype was found a few times. This chain links TRBV12-3 or TRBV12-4 with TRBJ2-7; tentatively, D is TRBD2 (6 bases). CDR3 length: 14 residues. Trimming took 5 bases from V and 3 from J, leaving 14 bases between them. CDR3 DNA: TGTGCCAGCAGTGCCCGGGAGAAGCTCTACGAGCAGTACTTC. Residues: CASSAREKLYEQYF.

The V gene is TRBV20-1, the J gene TRBJ2-3, with D hard to call. The ends were cut back, 0 bases at V and 0 bases at J, with 7 bases in the middle. Germline V CDR1 and CDR2: DFQATT, SNEGSKA (reference sequence). The CDR3 is 14 amino acids. In DNA, the CDR3 is TGCAGTGCTAGAGATTGGCAGAGCACAGATACGCAGTATTTT. Amino acids: CSARDWQSTDTQYF.

This clonotype has at least ten counts. CDR3 in amino acids: CASSFEGLYGYTF. The CDR3 DNA follows: TGTGCCAGCAGTTTCGAGGGACTATATGGCTACACCTTC. The J gene is TRBJ1-2, the V gene TRBV12-3 or TRBV12-4; perhaps TRBD1 as D (5 bases). This CDR3 region has 13 residues. Trimming cost V 3 bases and J 5 bases, with 10 bases left between them.

The V call is TRBV6-2 or TRBV6-3, the J call TRBJ2-7; D not resolved. The germline V gene encodes CDR1 MNHEY and CDR2 SVGEGT. V lost 0 bases and J lost 2, with 8 bases in between. The CDR3 contains 14 residues. DNA for the CDR3: TGTGCCAGCAGTTACTCGGTACAGACCTACGAGCAGTACTTC. Translated: CASSYSVQTYEQYF.

This clonotype came up many times. J is TRBJ2-3 and V is TRBV7-2; perhaps TRBD2 as D (5 bases). Deletions cut 5 bases from V and 4 bases from J, with 13 bases between. This CDR3 has 14 residues. The germline V gene encodes CDR1 SGHTA and CDR2 FQGNSA. The CDR3 DNA is TGTGCCAGCAGCCCAGCGGACCCCCCAGATACGCAGTATTTT. This encodes CASSPADPPDTQYF.